The 27 T cell receptor beta chains given below trace back to one sample, sequenced in a study of T cell responses to AZD1222 COVID-19 vaccine. The repertoire was sequenced with immunoSEQ multiplex PCR; TCRdb's copy has only in-frame clones and lacks some. The data contain 130,000 to 150,000 clones, just over 90% of them singletons. This material consisted of peripheral blood, taken 28 days after the second AZD1222 dose. The receptor set was obtained from an adult who received the AZD1222 COVID-19 vaccine.

This clone was seen just once. The chain carries TRBV9 and TRBJ2-1, with TRBD2 matching 7 bases. Germline trimming cut 4 bases from V and 9 bases from J; bases unmatched to any gene: 19. There are 17 residues in the CDR3. Germline assignment: CDR1 SGDLS and CDR2 YYNGEE. CDR3 amino acids: CASSRPGGGRERGEQFF. In DNA, the CDR3 is TGTGCCAGCAGCCGACCTGGTGGAGGGAGGGAAAGGGGTGAGCAGTTCTTC.

The J gene is TRBJ1-5, the V gene TRBV10-3; tentatively, D is TRBD1 (5 bases). The germline gives CDR1 ENHRY, CDR2 SYGVKD. V lost 2 bases, J lost 3 bases, and 8 bases lay in between. The CDR3 loop spans 14 amino acids. The CDR3 DNA sequence: TGTGCCATCAGTGAGGGGGGGGTCAATCAGCCCCAGCATTTT. Its protein product is CAISEGGVNQPQHF.

This clone was seen only a few times. Other DNA sequences in the sample encode the same CDR3. The V gene is TRBV7-9, the J gene TRBJ2-1; 9 nucleotides align to TRBD2. CDR1 and CDR2 (germline): SEHNR, FQNEAQ (reference sequence). The CDR3 contains 16 residues. J gave up 4 bases and V 2 bases, and 6 bases lay outside the gene matches. The CDR3 protein is CASSLSLAGTYNEQFF. The CDR3 DNA reads as TGTGCCAGCAGCTTATCCCTAGCGGGGACTTACAATGAGCAGTTCTTC.

The CDR3 spells CATSAADRSEAFF. CDR3 bases: TGTGCCACCAGTGCTGCCGACAGGTCTGAAGCTTTCTTT. The V gene is TRBV24-1, the J gene TRBJ1-1; a possible D gene is TRBD1 (6 bases). In germline, CDR1 is KGHDR, CDR2 SFDVKD. Trimming stripped 5 bases from V and 6 bases from J, with 12 bases between. The CDR3 has 13 residues.

The rearrangement links TRBV4-1 to TRBJ2-1; D is perhaps TRBD1 or TRBD2 (5 bases each). In germline, CDR1 is MGHRA, CDR2 YSYEKL. The CDR3 extends over 16 amino acids. V lost 4 bases and J 0 bases, leaving 13 bases between the germline ends. CDR3 sequence (DNA): TGCGCCAGCAGCCTAGACGGGGCGAGCTCCTACAATGAGCAGTTCTTC. Translation: CASSLDGASSYNEQFF.

The rearrangement joins TRBV9 to TRBJ1-2, with D possibly TRBD1 on 6 matching bases. Trimming cost V 3 bases and J 2 bases, with 8 bases left between them. The germline V gene has CDR1 SGDLS and CDR2 YYNGEE. The CDR3 sequence is 13 residues long. This CDR3 is CASSADRNYGYTF. The CDR3 DNA sequence: TGTGCCAGCAGCGCGGACAGAAACTATGGCTACACCTTC.

The chain employs TRBV11-2 and TRBJ1-1; the match to TRBD1 covers 9 bases. Germline values: CDR1 SGHAT, CDR2 FQNNGV. The V and J ends lost 4 bases and 4 bases, in that order; junction bases with no gene match: 4. The CDR3 has 14 residues. Here the CDR3 reads CASSSDRGGTEAFF. Here the CDR3 DNA reads TGTGCCAGCAGCTCGGACAGGGGTGGCACTGAAGCTTTCTTT.

J is TRBJ1-2 and V is TRBV3-1 (or the pseudogene TRBV3-2); D might be TRBD1 (5 bases). The CDR3 has 13 amino acids. The V gene lost 1 base and the J gene lost 6 bases, with 9 bases spanning the gap. The V gene's germline CDR1 is LGHDT and CDR2 YNNKEL (reference sequence). The DNA of the CDR3 is TGTGCCAGCAGCCAAGGGGGGAGCGATGGCTACACCTTC. Translation: CASSQGGSDGYTF.

This clone came up once. The chain couples TRBV6-7 to TRBJ1-2, with TRBD1 matching over 7 bases. TRBV6-7 is known as an ORF, though its function is uncertain. CDR3 size: 12 residues. Trimming removed 9 bases from V and 4 bases from J; junction bases left unmatched: 5. CDR3 in DNA: TGTGCCAGTTCAGGGGGATGCTATGGCTACACCTTC. It yields the protein CASSGGCYGYTF.

The chain has TRBV30 and TRBJ2-3, with D maybe TRBD2 (7 bases). Germline V gene lookup returns CDR1 GTSNPN and CDR2 SVGIG (reference sequence). Trimming left V 1 base short and J 6 bases short, with 14 bases between. This CDR3 is built from 14 residues. The CDR3 DNA is TGTGCCTGGAGTGAGGGGGGGGCAAGGGATACGCAGTATTTT. It yields the protein CAWSEGGARDTQYF.

This rearrangement joins TRBV18 to TRBJ1-3, with 8 bases lining up with TRBD1. The CDR3 spans 16 residues. V shed 6 bases and J 0 bases; nucleotides not matched to a gene: 7. Per germline, CDR1 KGHSH and CDR2 LQKENI. DNA for the CDR3: TGTGCCAGCTCTCAGACAGGGGAACTCTCTGGAAACACCATATATTTT. It is translated as CASSQTGELSGNTIYF. Full variable domain (outside the CDR3, taken from reference TRBV18 and TRBJ1-3): NAGVMQNPRHLVRRRGQEARLRCSPMKGHSHVYWYRQLPEEGLKFMVYLQKENIIDESGMPKERFSAEFPKEGPSILRIQQVVRGDSAAYFCASSQTGELSGNTIYFGEGSWLTVV.

This chain links TRBV27 with TRBJ1-5; the D gene is possibly TRBD1 (6 bases). Between the trimmed V and J ends, which lost 5 bases and 0 bases, there was a span of 17 bases. The CDR3 is made up of 17 amino acids. Germline assignment: CDR1 MNHEY and CDR2 SMNVEV (reference sequence). Written as DNA, the CDR3 is TGTGCCAGCAGTCCTATGTGGGGGGCCCATAGCAATCAGCCCCAGCATTTT. Translation gives CASSPMWGAHSNQPQHF.

This clone has more than one count but fewer than ten. The V gene is TRBV7-3, the J gene TRBJ1-1, with D unresolved. The CDR3 runs to 14 residues. From germline, CDR1 is SGHTA and CDR2 FQGTGA. Trimming pared 1 base from V and 4 bases from J, leaving 10 bases between. Written as DNA, the CDR3 is TGTGCCAGCAGCTTAAGTCAGGCGTCCACTGAAGCTTTCTTT. It encodes CASSLSQASTEAFF.

The chain links TRBV28 to TRBJ2-5; TRBD1 matches at 8 bases. The CDR3 spans 18 residues. V trimming: 6 bases; J trimming: 5 bases; junction bases outside the gene matches: 20. Germline V lookup: CDR1 MDHEN, CDR2 SYDVKM. The CDR3 spells CASRNPGGELGQEETQYF. The CDR3 nucleotides read TGTGCCAGCAGGAACCCAGGGGGCGAGCTCGGCCAAGAGGAGACCCAGTACTTC.

The CDR3: CASQVGGAKEQYF. As DNA, the CDR3 is TGTGCCAGCCAGGTAGGGGGCGCGAAGGAGCAGTACTTC. The chain combines TRBV2 with TRBJ2-7, with 7 bases lining up with TRBD1. This CDR3 has 13 residues. Germline trimming cut 8 bases from V and 7 bases from J; bases unmatched to any gene: 11. From germline, CDR1 is SNHLY and CDR2 FYNNEI.

This clone showed up just once. V and J are TRBV19 and TRBJ1-2, with D tentatively TRBD1 (5 bases). CDR1 and CDR2 (germline): LNHDA, SQIVND (reference sequence). The CDR3 extends over 15 amino acids. Trimming removed 5 bases from V and 3 bases from J, with 16 bases in between. The CDR3 region has the DNA TGTGCCAGTAGTCGGGAGACAGACTTATACTATGGCTACACCTTC. Translating it yields CASSRETDLYYGYTF.

This chain connects TRBV6-5 to TRBJ1-2, with a tentative D call TRBD1 (5 bases). The V gene's germline CDR1 is MNHEY and CDR2 SVGAGI. CDR3 length equals 14 residues. Trimming took off 4 bases at V and 8 bases at J, with 17 bases between the two ends. CDR3 amino acids: CASSSPRGKDGYTF. The CDR3 nucleotides are TGTGCCAGCAGTTCCCCTCGGGGGAAAGACGGCTACACCTTC.

The chain has TRBV6-5 and TRBJ1-1; no reliable D call. The CDR3 contains 14 residues. V was shortened by 2 bases and J by 0 bases, with 7 bases between the two germline ends. Germline assignment: CDR1 MNHEY and CDR2 SVGAGI. The DNA of the CDR3 is TGTGCCAGCAGTTACACCGAAGTGAACACTGAAGCTTTCTTT. Protein product: CASSYTEVNTEAFF.

The gene calls are TRBV5-4 and TRBJ2-7; 9 nucleotides line up with TRBD1. The germline V gene has CDR1 SGHNT and CDR2 YYREEE (reference sequence). The CDR3 has 14 residues. Trimming removed 3 bases from V and 2 bases from J; junction bases left unmatched: 3. The CDR3 protein is CASSWDRVPYEQYF. CDR3 coding DNA: TGTGCCAGCAGCTGGGACAGGGTTCCCTACGAGCAGTACTTC. The full variable domain, in which reference TRBV5-4 and TRBJ2-7 provide the parts outside the CDR3, is ETGVTQSPTHLIKTRGQQVTLRCSSQSGHNTVSWYQQALGQGPQFIFQYYREEENGRGNFPPRFSGLQFPNYSSELNVNALELDDSALYLCASSWDRVPYEQYFGPGTRLTVT.

This chain joins TRBV30 and TRBJ2-1; 7 positions match TRBD2. The germline V gene encodes CDR1 GTSNPN and CDR2 SVGIG (reference sequence). Trimming took 0 bases from V and 8 from J; bases not matched to a gene: 10. The CDR3 is made up of 15 amino acids. The CDR3, as DNA: TGTGCCTGGAGTGTCGGGCTAGCGGAGTTGGATGAGCAGTTCTTC. Protein sequence: CAWSVGLAELDEQFF.

The chain uses TRBV29-1 and TRBJ1-1, with D perhaps TRBD1 (6 bases). Between the trimmed V and J ends, which lost 6 bases and 0 bases, there was a span of 11 bases. Germline V CDR1 and CDR2: SQVTM, ANQGSEA. The CDR3 totals 13 residues. The DNA of the CDR3 is TGCAGCGTACAGGGACGTATGAACACTGAAGCTTTCTTT. Residues: CSVQGRMNTEAFF.

The V gene is TRBV2, the J gene TRBJ1-2, with unresolved D. The CDR3 length is 13 residues. Germline CDR1 SNHLY, CDR2 FYNNEI. V was cut by 3 bases and J by 5 bases, with 10 bases left in between. This CDR3 is CASSEWQVYGYTF. The CDR3 bases are TGTGCCAGCAGTGAGTGGCAGGTGTATGGCTACACCTTC.

The J gene is TRBJ2-2, the V gene TRBV2, with D possibly TRBD2 on 6 matching bases. V was cut by 6 bases and J by 0 bases, with 14 bases left in between. Germline V gives CDR1 SNHLY, CDR2 FYNNEI. The CDR3 runs to 16 residues. CDR3: CASRKGTLTNTGELFF. CDR3 DNA: TGTGCCAGCAGGAAAGGGACTCTCACGAACACCGGGGAGCTGTTTTTT.

V usage is TRBV30 and J usage is TRBJ2-7; no clear D gene. Trimming removed 3 bases at V and 2 bases at J, with 5 bases between. Germline lookup yields CDR1 GTSNPN and CDR2 SVGIG (reference sequence). The CDR3 length is 11 residues. CDR3 loop: CAWRTAYEQYF. For the CDR3, the DNA is TGTGCCTGGAGAACGGCCTACGAGCAGTACTTC.

Written as DNA, the CDR3 is TGCGCCAGCAGCTTGGAGTGGGTCTCAAGGAACTATGGCTACACCTTC. This gives the protein CASSLEWVSRNYGYTF. The V and J genes are TRBV5-1 and TRBJ1-2; the D is unclear. The CDR3 contains 16 residues. Germline CDR1 and CDR2: SGHRS and YFSETQ. V was trimmed by 0 bases and J by 2 bases, leaving 14 bases between them.

The V and J genes are TRBV13 and TRBJ2-1, with D uncertain. V was pared by 9 bases and J by 2 bases, with 5 bases between. From germline, CDR1 is PRHDT and CDR2 FYEKMQ (reference sequence). This CDR3 is 11 amino acids long. The CDR3: CASTPYNEQFF. The CDR3 coding sequence is TGTGCCAGTACCCCCTACAATGAGCAGTTCTTC.

This rearrangement joins TRBV3-1 (or the pseudogene TRBV3-2) to TRBJ2-1; possible D gene TRBD1, 6 bases. Germline V lookup: CDR1 LGHDT, CDR2 YNNKEL (reference sequence). The CDR3 is made up of 16 amino acids. Trimming stripped 4 bases from V and 0 bases from J, with 13 bases between. The CDR3 is CASSRRKTGSYNEQFF. CDR3 nucleotides: TGTGCCAGCAGCCGAAGAAAGACAGGCTCCTACAATGAGCAGTTCTTC.